This TCR beta chain originates from a study of T cells in Graves' hyperthyroidism and ophthalmopathy. Turning to the study itself: Peripheral blood was drawn at first diagnosis, prior to all treatment. Study findings and constraints: Ophthalmopathy was model-predicted a median roughly 6.5 months pre-onset.

Amplified TCR beta CDR3 regions came from RNA transcripts. Carried out on the TCR CDR3, a first-round RT-PCR used the HTBI primer set. MiXCR was run by TCRdb on the multiplex PCR reads, yielding one entry per CDR3 protein. The profile shows hundreds of thousands of distinct CDR3 sequences, roughly 14% of them singletons. J lost 5 bases, V lost 2 bases, and 11 bases had no gene match. Looked up from germline, CDR1 is MDHEN and CDR2 is SYDVKM. This CDR3 has 17 amino acids. Ophthalmopathy patients had moderate-to-severe active disease, CAS ≥3, NOSPECS ≥4, and disease duration under 3 months. This clonotype occurred many times. Its antigen is not known.

This chain connects TRBV28 to TRBJ2-7; 11 bases map to TRBD2. Sequencing input: blood. The sequence derives from a woman aged 40 to 50 with Graves' ophthalmopathy. The CDR3 coding sequence is TGTGCCAGCAGTTTAGGGGGGACTAGCGGTCTTTTGAACGAGCAGTACTTC. This gives the protein CASSLGGTSGLLNEQYF.